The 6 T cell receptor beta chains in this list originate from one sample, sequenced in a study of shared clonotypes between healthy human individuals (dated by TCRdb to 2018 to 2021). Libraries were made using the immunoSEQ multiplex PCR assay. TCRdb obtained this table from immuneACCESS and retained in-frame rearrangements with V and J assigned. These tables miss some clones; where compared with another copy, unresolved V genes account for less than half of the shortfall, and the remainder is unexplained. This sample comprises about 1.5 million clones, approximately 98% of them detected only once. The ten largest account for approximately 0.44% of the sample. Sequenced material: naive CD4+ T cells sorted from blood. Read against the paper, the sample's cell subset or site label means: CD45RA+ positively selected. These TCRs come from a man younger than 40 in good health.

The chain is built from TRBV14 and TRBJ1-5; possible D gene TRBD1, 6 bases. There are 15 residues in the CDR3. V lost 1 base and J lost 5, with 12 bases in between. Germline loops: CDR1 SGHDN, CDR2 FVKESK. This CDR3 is CASSQAGAKDQPQHF. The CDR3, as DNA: TGTGCCAGCAGCCAAGCAGGGGCTAAGGATCAGCCCCAGCATTTT. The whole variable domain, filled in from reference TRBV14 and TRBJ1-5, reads EAGVTQFPSHSVIEKGQTVTLRCDPISGHDNLYWYRRVMGKEIKFLLHFVKESKQDESGMPNNRFLAERTGGTYSTLKVQPAELEDSGVYFCASSQAGAKDQPQHFGDGTRLSIL.

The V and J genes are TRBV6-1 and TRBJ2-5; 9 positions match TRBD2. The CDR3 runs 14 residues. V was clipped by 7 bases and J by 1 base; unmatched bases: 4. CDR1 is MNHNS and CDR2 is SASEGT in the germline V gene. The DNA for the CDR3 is TGTGCCAGCACTGGGACTAGCCTCCAAGAGACCCAGTACTTC. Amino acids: CASTGTSLQETQYF.

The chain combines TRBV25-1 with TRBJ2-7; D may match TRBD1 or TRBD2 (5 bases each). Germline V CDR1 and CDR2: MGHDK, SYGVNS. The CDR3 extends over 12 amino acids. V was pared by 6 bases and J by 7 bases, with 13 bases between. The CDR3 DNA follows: TGTGCCAGCAGAGGGACCCCGGGGGAGCAGTACTTC. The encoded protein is CASRGTPGEQYF.

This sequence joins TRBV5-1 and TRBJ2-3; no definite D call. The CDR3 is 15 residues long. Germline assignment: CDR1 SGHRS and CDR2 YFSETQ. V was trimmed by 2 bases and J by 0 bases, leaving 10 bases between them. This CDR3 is CASSFTSSSTDTQYF. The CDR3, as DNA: TGCGCCAGCAGCTTTACTTCATCTAGCACAGATACGCAGTATTTT.

CDR3 amino acids: CASSPPRGLSFTEAFF. The DNA for the CDR3 is TGTGCCAGCTCACCACCGCGCGGGTTAAGTTTCACTGAAGCTTTCTTT. The rearrangement uses TRBV18 and TRBJ1-1; D is ambiguous. V lost 0 bases, J lost 4 bases, and 15 bases lay in between. The V gene's germline CDR1 is KGHSH and CDR2 LQKENI. CDR3 length: 16 amino acids.

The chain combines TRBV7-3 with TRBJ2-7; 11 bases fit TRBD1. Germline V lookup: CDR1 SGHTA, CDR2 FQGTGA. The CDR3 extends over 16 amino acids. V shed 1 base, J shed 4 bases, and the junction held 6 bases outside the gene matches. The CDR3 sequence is CASSLSPGTGGYEQYF. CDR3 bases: TGTGCCAGCAGCTTAAGCCCCGGGACAGGGGGATACGAGCAGTACTTC.